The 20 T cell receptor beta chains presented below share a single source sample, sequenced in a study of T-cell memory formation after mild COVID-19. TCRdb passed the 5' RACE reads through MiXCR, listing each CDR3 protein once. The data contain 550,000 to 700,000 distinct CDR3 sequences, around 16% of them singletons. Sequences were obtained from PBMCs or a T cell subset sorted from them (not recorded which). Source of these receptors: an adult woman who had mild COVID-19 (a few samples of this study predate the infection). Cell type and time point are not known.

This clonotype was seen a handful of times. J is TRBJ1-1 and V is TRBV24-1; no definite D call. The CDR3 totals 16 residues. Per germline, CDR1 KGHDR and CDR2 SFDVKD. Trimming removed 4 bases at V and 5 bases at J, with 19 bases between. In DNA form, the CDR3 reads TGTGCCACCAGTGACTCTAGACGGTCCTCCCCGACTGAAGCTTTCTTT. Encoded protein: CATSDSRRSSPTEAFF.

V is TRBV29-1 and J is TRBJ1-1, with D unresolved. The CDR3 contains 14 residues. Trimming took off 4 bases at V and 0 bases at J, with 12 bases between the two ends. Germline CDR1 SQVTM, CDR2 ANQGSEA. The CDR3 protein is CSVGWQAMNTEAFF. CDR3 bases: TGCAGCGTTGGATGGCAGGCAATGAACACTGAAGCTTTCTTT.

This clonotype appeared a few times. As DNA, the CDR3 is TGTGCCAGTAGTGCACCGGGACAGGTGAACACTGAAGCTTTCTTT. This translates into CASSAPGQVNTEAFF. This chain connects TRBV19 to TRBJ1-1, with 8 bases lining up with TRBD1. The germline CDR1 and CDR2 sequences are LNHDA and SQIVND (reference sequence). There are 15 residues in the CDR3. J lost 0 bases, V lost 5 bases, and 5 bases had no gene match.

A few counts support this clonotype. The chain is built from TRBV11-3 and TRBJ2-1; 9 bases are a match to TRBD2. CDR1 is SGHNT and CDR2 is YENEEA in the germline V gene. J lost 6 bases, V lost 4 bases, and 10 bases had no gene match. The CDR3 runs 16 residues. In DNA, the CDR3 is TGTGCCAGCAGCTCTCCCGGGACTAGCCTCTCCAATGAGCAGTTCTTC. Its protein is CASSSPGTSLSNEQFF.

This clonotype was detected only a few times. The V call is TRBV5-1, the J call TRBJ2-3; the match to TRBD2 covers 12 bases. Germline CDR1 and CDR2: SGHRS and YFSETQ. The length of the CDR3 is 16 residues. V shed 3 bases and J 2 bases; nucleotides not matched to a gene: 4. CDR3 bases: TGCGCCAGCAGCTGGACTAGCGGGGAGAACACAGATACGCAGTATTTT. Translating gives CASSWTSGENTDTQYF.

The CDR3 DNA is TGCAGCGTTGGACCAACCCGCGGGCCCTCCTACGAGCAGTACTTC. Translated: CSVGPTRGPSYEQYF. The chain employs TRBV29-1 and TRBJ2-7; possible D gene TRBD2, 5 bases. V lost 4 bases and J lost 0, with 16 bases in between. The CDR3 totals 15 residues. Germline assignment: CDR1 SQVTM and CDR2 ANQGSEA.

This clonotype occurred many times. The CDR3 DNA reads TGTGCCAGCAGCTTAGAGAGCCGGAACTATCAGCCCCAGCATTTT. Translated, it gives CASSLESRNYQPQHF. The chain employs TRBV7-8 and TRBJ1-5; the D is unclear. Per germline, CDR1 SGHVS and CDR2 FQNEAQ. Trimming removed 1 base at V and 5 bases at J, with 12 bases between. The CDR3 is made up of 15 amino acids.

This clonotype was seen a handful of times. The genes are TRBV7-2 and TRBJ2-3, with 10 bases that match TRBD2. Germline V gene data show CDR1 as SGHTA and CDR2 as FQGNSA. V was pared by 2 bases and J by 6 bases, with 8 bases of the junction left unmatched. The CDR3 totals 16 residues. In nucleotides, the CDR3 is TGTGCCAGCAGCTTAACCCCTAGCGGGGGCCGGGATACGCAGTATTTT. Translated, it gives CASSLTPSGGRDTQYF.

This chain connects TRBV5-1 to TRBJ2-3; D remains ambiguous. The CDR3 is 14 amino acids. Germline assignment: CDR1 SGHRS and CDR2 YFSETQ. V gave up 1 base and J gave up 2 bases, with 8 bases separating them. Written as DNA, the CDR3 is TGCGCCAGCAGCTTGATGGAGAACACAGATACGCAGTATTTT. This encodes CASSLMENTDTQYF.

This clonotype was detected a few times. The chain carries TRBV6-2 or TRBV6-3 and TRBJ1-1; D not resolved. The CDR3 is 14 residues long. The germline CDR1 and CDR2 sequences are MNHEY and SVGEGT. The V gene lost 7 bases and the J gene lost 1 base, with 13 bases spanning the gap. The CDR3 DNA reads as TGTGCCAGCACCTTCCAGCGTCCGAACACTGAAGCTTTCTTT. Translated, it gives CASTFQRPNTEAFF.

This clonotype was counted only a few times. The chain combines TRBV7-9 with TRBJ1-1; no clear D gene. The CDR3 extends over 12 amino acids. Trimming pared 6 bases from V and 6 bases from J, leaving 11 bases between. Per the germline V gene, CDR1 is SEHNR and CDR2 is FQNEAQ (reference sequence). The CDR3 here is CASRHPAPEAFF. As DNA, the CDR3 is TGTGCCAGCAGACATCCGGCGCCTGAAGCTTTCTTT.

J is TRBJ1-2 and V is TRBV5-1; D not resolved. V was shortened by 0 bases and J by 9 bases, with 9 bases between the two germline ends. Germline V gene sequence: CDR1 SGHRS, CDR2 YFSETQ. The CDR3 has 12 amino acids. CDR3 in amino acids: CASSLGAASYTF. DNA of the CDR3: TGCGCCAGCAGCTTGGGGGCAGCAAGCTACACCTTC.

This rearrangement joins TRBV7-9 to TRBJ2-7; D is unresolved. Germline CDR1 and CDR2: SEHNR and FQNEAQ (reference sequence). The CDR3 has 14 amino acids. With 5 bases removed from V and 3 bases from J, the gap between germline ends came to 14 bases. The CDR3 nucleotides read TGTGCCAGCAGCCCCCCCGGGTCCTTCTACGAGCAGTACTTC. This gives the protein CASSPPGSFYEQYF.

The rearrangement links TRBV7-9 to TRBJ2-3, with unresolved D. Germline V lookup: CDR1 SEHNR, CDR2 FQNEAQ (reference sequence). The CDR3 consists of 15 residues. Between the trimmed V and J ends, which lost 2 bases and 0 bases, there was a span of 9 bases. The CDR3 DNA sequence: TGTGCCAGCAGCTTACAGTCTGCTAGCACAGATACGCAGTATTTT. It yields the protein CASSLQSASTDTQYF.

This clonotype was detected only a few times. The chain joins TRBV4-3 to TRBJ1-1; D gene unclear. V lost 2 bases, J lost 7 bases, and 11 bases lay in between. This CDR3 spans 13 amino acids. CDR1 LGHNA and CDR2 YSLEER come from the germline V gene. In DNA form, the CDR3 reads TGCGCCAGCAGCCAACGTGAGGGCCTTGAAGCTTTCTTT. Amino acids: CASSQREGLEAFF.

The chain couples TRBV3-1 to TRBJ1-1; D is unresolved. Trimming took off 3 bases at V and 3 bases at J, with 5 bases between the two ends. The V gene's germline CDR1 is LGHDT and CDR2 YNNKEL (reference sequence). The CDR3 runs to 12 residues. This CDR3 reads CASSHRHTEAFF. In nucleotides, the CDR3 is TGTGCCAGCAGCCACAGACACACTGAAGCTTTCTTT.

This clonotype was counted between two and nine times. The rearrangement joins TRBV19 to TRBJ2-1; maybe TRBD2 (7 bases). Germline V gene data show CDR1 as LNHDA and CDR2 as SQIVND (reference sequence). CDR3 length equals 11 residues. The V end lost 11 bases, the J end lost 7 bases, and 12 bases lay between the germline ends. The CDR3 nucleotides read TGTGCCGGGGGGGCATTGAATGAGCAGTTCTTC. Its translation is CAGGALNEQFF.

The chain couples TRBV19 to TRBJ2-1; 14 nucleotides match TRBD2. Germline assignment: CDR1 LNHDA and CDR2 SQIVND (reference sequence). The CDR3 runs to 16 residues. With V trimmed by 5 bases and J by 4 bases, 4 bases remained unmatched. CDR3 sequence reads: CASSGRLAGGYNEQFF. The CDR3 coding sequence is TGTGCCAGTAGTGGAAGACTAGCGGGAGGGTACAATGAGCAGTTCTTC.

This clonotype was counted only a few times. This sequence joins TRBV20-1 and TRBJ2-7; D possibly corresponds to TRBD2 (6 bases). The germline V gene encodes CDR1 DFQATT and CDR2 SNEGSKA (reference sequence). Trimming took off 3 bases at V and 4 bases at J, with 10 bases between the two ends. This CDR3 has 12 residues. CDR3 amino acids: CSASGRGYEQYF. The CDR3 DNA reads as TGCAGTGCTAGCGGGAGAGGATACGAGCAGTACTTC.

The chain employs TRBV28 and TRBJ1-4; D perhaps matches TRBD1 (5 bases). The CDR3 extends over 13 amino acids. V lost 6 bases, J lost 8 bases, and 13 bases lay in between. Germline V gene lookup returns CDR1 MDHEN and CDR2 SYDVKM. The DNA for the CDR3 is TGTGCCAGCAGCGTCCCGGGGGAGGAAAAACTGTTTTTT. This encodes CASSVPGEEKLFF.